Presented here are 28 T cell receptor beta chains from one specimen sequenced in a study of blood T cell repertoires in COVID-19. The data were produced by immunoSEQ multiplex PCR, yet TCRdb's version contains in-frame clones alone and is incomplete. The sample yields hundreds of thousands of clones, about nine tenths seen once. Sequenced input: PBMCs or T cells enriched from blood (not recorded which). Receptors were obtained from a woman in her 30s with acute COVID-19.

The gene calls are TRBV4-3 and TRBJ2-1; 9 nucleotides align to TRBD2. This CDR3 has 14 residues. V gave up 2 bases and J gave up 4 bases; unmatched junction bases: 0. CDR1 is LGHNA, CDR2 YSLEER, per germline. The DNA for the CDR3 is TGCGCCAGCAGCCAAACTAGCGGGTACAATGAGCAGTTCTTC. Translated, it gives CASSQTSGYNEQFF.

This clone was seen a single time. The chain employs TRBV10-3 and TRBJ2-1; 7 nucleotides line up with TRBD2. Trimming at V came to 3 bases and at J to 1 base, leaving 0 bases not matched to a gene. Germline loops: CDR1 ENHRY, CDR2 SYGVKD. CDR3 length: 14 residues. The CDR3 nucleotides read TGTGCCATCAGTGACGGGAGGTCCTACAATGAGCAGTTCTTC. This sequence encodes CAISDGRSYNEQFF.

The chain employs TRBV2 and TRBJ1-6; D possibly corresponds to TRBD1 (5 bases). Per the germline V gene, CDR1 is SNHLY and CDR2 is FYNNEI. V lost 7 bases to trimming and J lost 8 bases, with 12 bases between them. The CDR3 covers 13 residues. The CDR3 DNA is TGTGCCAGCATTTCGGGGGACGATTCACCCCTCCACTTT. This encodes CASISGDDSPLHF.

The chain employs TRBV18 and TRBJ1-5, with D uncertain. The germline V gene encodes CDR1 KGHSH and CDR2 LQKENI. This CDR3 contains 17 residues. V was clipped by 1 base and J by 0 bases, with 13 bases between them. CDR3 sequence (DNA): TGTGCCAGCTCACCACTTCCCCTTACACCTAGCAATCAGCCCCAGCATTTT. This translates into CASSPLPLTPSNQPQHF.

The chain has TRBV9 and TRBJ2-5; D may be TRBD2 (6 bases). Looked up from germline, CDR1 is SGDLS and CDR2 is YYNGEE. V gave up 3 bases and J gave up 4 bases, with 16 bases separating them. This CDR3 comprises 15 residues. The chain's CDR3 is CASSALGLIRETQYF. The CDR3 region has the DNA TGTGCCAGCAGCGCCTTGGGACTTATTAGAGAGACCCAGTACTTC.

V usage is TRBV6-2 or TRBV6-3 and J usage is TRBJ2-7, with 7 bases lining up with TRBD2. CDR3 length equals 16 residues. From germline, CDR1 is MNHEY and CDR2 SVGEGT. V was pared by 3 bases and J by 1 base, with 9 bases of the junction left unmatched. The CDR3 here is CASSYPGLPDSYEQYF. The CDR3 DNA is TGTGCCAGCAGTTATCCGGGACTACCTGATTCCTACGAGCAGTACTTC.

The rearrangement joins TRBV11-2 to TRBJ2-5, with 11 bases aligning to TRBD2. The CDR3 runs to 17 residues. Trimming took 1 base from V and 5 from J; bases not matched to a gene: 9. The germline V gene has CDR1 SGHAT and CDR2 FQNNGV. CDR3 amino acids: CASSLVAGGPSGETQYF. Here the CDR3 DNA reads TGTGCCAGCAGCTTAGTAGCGGGAGGGCCTTCCGGCGAGACCCAGTACTTC.

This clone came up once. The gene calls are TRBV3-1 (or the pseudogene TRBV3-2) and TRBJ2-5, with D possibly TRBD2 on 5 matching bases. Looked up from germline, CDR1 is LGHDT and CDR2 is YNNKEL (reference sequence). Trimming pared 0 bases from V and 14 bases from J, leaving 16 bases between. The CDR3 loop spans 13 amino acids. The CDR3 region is CASSQEHFGLQYF. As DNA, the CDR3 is TGTGCCAGCAGCCAAGAACACTTCGGACTTCAATACTTC.

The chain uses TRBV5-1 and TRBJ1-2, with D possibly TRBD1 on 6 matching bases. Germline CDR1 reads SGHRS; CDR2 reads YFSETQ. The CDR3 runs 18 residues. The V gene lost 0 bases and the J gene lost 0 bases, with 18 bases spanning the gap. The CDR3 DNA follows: TGCGCCAGCAGCTTGGATGGTACAGGGTGGGTCTCTAACTATGGCTACACCTTC. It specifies CASSLDGTGWVSNYGYTF.

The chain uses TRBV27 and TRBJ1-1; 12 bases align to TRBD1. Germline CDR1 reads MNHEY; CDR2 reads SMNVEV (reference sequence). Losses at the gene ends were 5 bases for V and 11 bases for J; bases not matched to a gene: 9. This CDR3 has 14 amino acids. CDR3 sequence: CASSPRPGQGAAFF. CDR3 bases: TGTGCCAGCAGTCCCAGGCCGGGACAGGGGGCTGCTTTCTTT.

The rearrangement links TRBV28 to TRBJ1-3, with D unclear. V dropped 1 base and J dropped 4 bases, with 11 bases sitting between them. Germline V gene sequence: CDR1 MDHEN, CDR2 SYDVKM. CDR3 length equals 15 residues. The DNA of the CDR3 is TGTGCCAGCAGTTTATCGGGCGGGTACGGAAACACCATATATTTT. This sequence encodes CASSLSGGYGNTIYF.

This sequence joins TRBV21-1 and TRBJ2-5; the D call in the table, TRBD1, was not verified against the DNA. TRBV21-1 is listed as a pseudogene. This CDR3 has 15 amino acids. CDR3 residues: CASNIGGTGIETQYF. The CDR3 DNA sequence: TGTGCCAGCAACATAGGGGGGACAGGGATAGAGACCCAGTACTTC.

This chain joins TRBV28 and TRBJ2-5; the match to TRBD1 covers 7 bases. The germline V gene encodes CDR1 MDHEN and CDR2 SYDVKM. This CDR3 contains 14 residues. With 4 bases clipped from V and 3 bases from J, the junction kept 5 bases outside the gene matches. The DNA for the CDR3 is TGTGCCAGCAGTTATCCCACAGGGGAAGAGACCCAGTACTTC. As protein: CASSYPTGEETQYF. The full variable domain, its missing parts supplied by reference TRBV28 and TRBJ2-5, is DVKVTQSSRYLVKRTGEKVFLECVQDMDHENMFWYRQDPGLGLRLIYFSYDVKMKEKGDIPEGYSVSREKKERFSLILESASTNQTSMYLCASSYPTGEETQYFGPGTRLLVL.

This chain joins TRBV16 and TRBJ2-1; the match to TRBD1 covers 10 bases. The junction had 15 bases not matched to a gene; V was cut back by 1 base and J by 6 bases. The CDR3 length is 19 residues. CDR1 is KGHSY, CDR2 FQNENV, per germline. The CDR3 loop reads CASSQLSGTGVGDFNEQFF. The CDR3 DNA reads TGTGCCAGCAGCCAATTGTCCGGGACAGGGGTGGGGGACTTCAATGAGCAGTTCTTC.

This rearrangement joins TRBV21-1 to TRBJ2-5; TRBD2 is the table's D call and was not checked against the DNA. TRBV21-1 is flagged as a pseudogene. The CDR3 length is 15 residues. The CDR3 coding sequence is TGTGCCAGCAGCAAGAGGCTAGAACGGCGGGAGACCCAGTACTTC. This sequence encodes CASSKRLERRETQYF.

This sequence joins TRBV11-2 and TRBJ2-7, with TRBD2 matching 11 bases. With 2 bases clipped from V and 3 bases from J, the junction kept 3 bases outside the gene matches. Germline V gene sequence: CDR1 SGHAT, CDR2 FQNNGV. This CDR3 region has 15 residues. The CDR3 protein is CASSLTSGGHYEQYF. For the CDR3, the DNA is TGTGCCAGCAGCTTAACTAGCGGGGGTCACTACGAGCAGTACTTC. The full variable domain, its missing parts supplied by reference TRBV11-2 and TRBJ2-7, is EAGVAQSPRYKIIEKRQSVAFWCNPISGHATLYWYQQILGQGPKLLIQFQNNGVVDDSQLPKDRFSAERLKGVDSTLKIQPAKLEDSAVYLCASSLTSGGHYEQYFGPGTRLTVT.

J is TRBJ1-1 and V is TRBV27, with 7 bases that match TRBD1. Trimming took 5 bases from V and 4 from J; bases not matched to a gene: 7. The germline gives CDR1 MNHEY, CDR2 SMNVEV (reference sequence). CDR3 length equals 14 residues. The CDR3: CASSPRQGGTEAFF. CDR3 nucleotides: TGTGCCAGCAGTCCTAGACAGGGAGGCACTGAAGCTTTCTTT.

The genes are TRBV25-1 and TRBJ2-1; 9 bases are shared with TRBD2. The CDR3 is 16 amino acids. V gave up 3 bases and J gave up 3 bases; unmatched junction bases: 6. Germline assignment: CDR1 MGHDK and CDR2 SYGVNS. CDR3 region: CASSDLSSGIYNEQFF. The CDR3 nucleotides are TGTGCCAGCAGTGACTTATCTAGCGGGATCTACAATGAGCAGTTCTTC.

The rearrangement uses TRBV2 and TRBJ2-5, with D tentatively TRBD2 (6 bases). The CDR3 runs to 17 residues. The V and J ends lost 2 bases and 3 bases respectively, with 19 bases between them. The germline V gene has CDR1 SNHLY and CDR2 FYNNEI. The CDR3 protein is CASSEIRWTTVEETQYF. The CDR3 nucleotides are TGTGCCAGCAGTGAAATCCGGTGGACTACCGTCGAAGAGACCCAGTACTTC. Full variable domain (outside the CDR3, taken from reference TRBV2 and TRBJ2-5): EPEVTQTPSHQVTQMGQEVILRCVPISNHLYFYWYRQILGQKVEFLVSFYNNEISEKSEIFDDQFSVERPDGSNFTLKIRSTKLEDSAMYFCASSEIRWTTVEETQYFGPGTRLLVL.

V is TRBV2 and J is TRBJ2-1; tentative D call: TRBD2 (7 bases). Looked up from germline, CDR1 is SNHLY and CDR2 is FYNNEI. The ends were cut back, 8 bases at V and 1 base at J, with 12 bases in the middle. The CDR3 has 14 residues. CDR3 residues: CASQRGGSYNEQFF. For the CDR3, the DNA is TGTGCCAGCCAAAGGGGGGGGTCCTACAATGAGCAGTTCTTC.

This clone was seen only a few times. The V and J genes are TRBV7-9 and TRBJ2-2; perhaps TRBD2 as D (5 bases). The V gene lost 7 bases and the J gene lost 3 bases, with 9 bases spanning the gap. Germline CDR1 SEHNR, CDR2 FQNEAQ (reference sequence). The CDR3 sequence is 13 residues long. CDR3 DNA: TGTGCCAGCATCGGGGATTACACCGGGGAGCTGTTTTTT. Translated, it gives CASIGDYTGELFF.

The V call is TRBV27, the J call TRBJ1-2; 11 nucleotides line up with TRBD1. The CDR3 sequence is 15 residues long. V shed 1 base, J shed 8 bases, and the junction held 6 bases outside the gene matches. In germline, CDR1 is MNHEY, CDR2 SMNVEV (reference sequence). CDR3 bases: TGTGCCAGCAGTTTATACCCGGACAGGGGGCGAGGCTACACCTTC. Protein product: CASSLYPDRGRGYTF.

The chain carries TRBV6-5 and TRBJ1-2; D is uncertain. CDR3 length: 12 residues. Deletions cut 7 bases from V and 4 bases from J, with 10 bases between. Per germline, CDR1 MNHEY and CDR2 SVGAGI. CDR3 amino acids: CASKENPYGYTF. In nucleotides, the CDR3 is TGTGCCAGCAAGGAGAACCCCTATGGCTACACCTTC.

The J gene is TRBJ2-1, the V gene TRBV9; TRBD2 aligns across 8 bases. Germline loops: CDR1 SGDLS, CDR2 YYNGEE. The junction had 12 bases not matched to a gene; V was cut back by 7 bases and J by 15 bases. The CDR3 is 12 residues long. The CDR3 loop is CASLGVAGGLFF. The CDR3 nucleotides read TGTGCCAGCTTAGGGGTGGCGGGAGGCCTGTTCTTC.

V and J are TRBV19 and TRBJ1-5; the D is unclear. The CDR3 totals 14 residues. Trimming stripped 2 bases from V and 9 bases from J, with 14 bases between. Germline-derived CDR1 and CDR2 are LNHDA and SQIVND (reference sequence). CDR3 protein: CASSIRGPTGPQHF. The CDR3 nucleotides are TGTGCCAGTAGTATACGCGGCCCCACTGGGCCCCAGCATTTT.

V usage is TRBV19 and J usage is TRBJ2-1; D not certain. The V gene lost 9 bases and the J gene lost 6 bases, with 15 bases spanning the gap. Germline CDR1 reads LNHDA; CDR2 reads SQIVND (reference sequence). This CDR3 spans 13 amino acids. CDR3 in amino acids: CASSTILFNEQFF. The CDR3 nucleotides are TGTGCCAGCTCCACTATACTGTTCAATGAGCAGTTCTTC.

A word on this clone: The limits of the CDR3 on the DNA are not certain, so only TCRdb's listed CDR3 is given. CDR3: CAPTSCATRGFFYEQYF. The gene calls are TRBV15 and TRBJ2-7; the table's D gene call, TRBD1, was not cross checked with the DNA. The CDR3 is 17 residues long, ends included. Per the germline V gene, CDR1 is LNHNV and CDR2 is YYDKDF (reference sequence).

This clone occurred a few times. Here the CDR3 reads CASRETGAGEKLFF. In DNA, the CDR3 is TGTGCCAGCAGAGAGACAGGGGCGGGTGAAAAACTGTTTTTT. The chain employs TRBV2 and TRBJ1-4; TRBD1 matches at 8 bases. The germline CDR1 and CDR2 sequences are SNHLY and FYNNEI. The CDR3 runs to 14 residues. V trimming: 6 bases; J trimming: 7 bases; junction bases outside the gene matches: 7.